This TCR beta chain was captured in a study of T cell changes during pregnancy in multiple sclerosis. Clones were sequenced by immunoSEQ multiplex PCR, and TCRdb holds only the in-frame ones, with some missing. The sample has about 61,000 clones, 88% seen once. The CDR3 contains 15 residues. CDR1 is SGDLS and CDR2 is YYNGEE in the germline V gene. After removal of 4 bases from V and 5 bases from J, the junction contained 6 bases not matched to a gene. This clone was seen only once. The sequences come from peripheral blood, collected in the first trimester of pregnancy. The origin of this receptor is a female donor with multiple sclerosis, enrolled in a pregnancy study. This chain connects TRBV9 to TRBJ2-2; 9 positions match TRBD1. The CDR3 sequence is CASSPWTGVTGELFF. The CDR3 DNA reads TGTGCCAGCAGCCCATGGACAGGGGTGACCGGGGAGCTGTTTTTT.